This is a list of T cell receptor beta chains from one sample in a study of human T cells and chemical hapten exposure. TCRdb processed the RACE reads anew with MiXCR; each CDR3 protein has one entry. The repertoire includes 60,000 to 80,000 distinct CDR3 sequences, around 6.5% of them detected once, and about 3.4% sits in the top ten. Specimen: whole blood. The receptors stem from a female donor in good health. Some clones in this sample may be carry-over from other donors' samples. CDR3s include the opening cysteine and the closing phenylalanine or tryptophan. The order of the fields is clone size, J gene, D gene, V gene, CDR3 DNA, CDR3 protein. A D gene is named only where the DNA matches it firmly. The size entry is marked missing in some rows and otherwise reads once, few, many or a size class.

>many|TRBJ2-1|-|TRBV20-1
TGCAGTGCCCAAACCGCTAGCGCTGCATCCTACAATGAGCAGTTCTTC
CSAQTASAASYNEQFF
>many|TRBJ2-5|-|TRBV28
TGTGCCAGCAGTTTACCCACTAGCACAGGGCCCCAAGAGACCCAGTACTTC
CASSLPTSTGPQETQYF
>many|TRBJ2-7|TRBD2|TRBV7-2
TGTGCCAGCAGCCTCTCCGCTAGCGGTTCCTACGAGCAGTACTTC
CASSLSASGSYEQYF
>many|TRBJ2-3|TRBD2|TRBV9
TGTGCCAGCACGGTCACTGGGGGGGGCACAGATACGCAGTATTTT
CASTVTGGGTDTQYF
>-|TRBJ1-1|-|TRBV29-1
TGCAGCGTTCTCCAGGGCACGAACACTGAAGCTTTCTTT
CSVLQGTNTEAFF
>-|TRBJ2-3|-|TRBV12-3/TRBV12-4
TGTGCCAGCCGCTCGGGAGCCTCTAGCACAGATACGCAGTATTTT
CASRSGASSTDTQYF
>few|TRBJ1-3|-|TRBV5-5
TGTGCCAGCAGCTTGGTACTGACTTCTGGAAACACCATATATTTT
CASSLVLTSGNTIYF
>-|TRBJ1-6|-|TRBV19
TGTGCCAGTAGTATCGGGGGTGGTAATTCACCCCTCCACTTT
CASSIGGGNSPLHF
>many|TRBJ2-3|-|TRBV21-1
TGTGCCAGCAGCGGGCGGTCTAGCAGACTCACAGATACGCAGTATTTT
CASSGRSSRLTDTQYF
>few|TRBJ2-1|TRBD2|TRBV6-2/TRBV6-3
TGTGCCAGCAGTTACTCTGGACTAGCGGGGTACAATGAGCAGTTCTTC
CASSYSGLAGYNEQFF
>-|TRBJ1-2|TRBD1|TRBV10-3
TGTGCCATCCGGAGGTTGCAGGGGGATGGCTACACCTTC
CAIRRLQGDGYTF
>-|TRBJ1-6|-|TRBV6-5
TGTGCCAGCAGTTACTCGGACTTCCGGGAGCATAATTCACCCCTCCACTTT
CASSYSDFREHNSPLHF
>many|TRBJ1-1|-|TRBV6-1
TGTGCCAGCAGTGGTAGCACTGAAGCTTTCTTT
CASSGSTEAFF
>-|TRBJ2-3|-|TRBV6-2/TRBV6-3
TGTGCCAGCAGTTACTCGATTGGGACAGATACGCAGTATTTT
CASSYSIGTDTQYF
>many|TRBJ1-3|-|TRBV14
TGTGCCAGCAGTTGGGACCTCTCTGGAAACACCATATATTTT
CASSWDLSGNTIYF
>few|TRBJ1-2|-|TRBV2
TGTGCCTACCAAGGGGACGGCTACACCTTC
CAYQGDGYTF
>-|TRBJ1-5|-|TRBV7-8
TGTGCCAGGTCTCGAGGGGGTCAGCCCCAGCATTTT
CARSRGGQPQHF